Each of the 18 T cell receptor beta chains below was sequenced from the same sample in a study of CD8+ T cells in alopecia areata. The authors extracted RNA and reverse transcribed it into cDNA as the sequencing template. The data were produced by immunoSEQ multiplex PCR, yet TCRdb's version contains in-frame clones alone and is incomplete. Here the sample spans some 110,000 clones, roughly 69% being singletons. The sequencing sample was made of CD4+ T cells sorted from blood. These receptors came from a human donor in good health.

The gene calls are TRBV30 and TRBJ1-6; D not resolved. Per the germline V gene, CDR1 is GTSNPN and CDR2 is SVGIG (reference sequence). The V end was cut by 4 bases, the J end by 3 bases, with 7 bases between. The CDR3 runs 13 residues. The CDR3 region is CAWTVFYNSPLHF. CDR3 in DNA: TGTGCCTGGACAGTATTCTATAATTCACCCCTCCACTTT.

About this clone: One end of the junction fails to match germline, which may point to a read error. The rearrangement uses TRBV29-1 and TRBJ2-5; D ambiguous. From germline, CDR1 is SQVTM and CDR2 ANQGSEA. CDR3 length: 12 residues. CDR3 loop: CSARKGQGTQYF. CDR3 sequence (DNA): TGCAGCGCCCGGAAAGGCCAAGGGACCCAGTACTTC.

The chain employs TRBV7-9 and TRBJ1-2, with 7 positions matching TRBD1. Trimming cost V 4 bases and J 4 bases; bases outside gene matches: 9. The V gene's germline CDR1 is SEHNR and CDR2 FQNEAQ (reference sequence). This CDR3 region has 15 residues. CDR3 in amino acids: CASSSAEQGTYGYTF. The CDR3, as DNA: TGTGCCAGCAGCTCCGCCGAACAGGGGACCTATGGCTACACCTTC. The whole variable domain, remainder taken from reference TRBV7-9 and TRBJ1-2, is DTGVSQNPRHKITKRGQNVTFRCDPISEHNRLYWYRQTLGQGPEFLTYFQNEAQLEKSRLLSDRFSAERPKGSFSTLEIQRTEQGDSAMYLCASSSAEQGTYGYTFGSGTRLTVV.

The CDR3 here is CSVQTSGTDTQYF. CDR3 DNA sequence: TGCAGCGTCCAGACTAGCGGCACAGATACGCAGTATTTT. The chain combines TRBV29-1 with TRBJ2-3, with 8 bases matching TRBD2. Looked up from germline, CDR1 is SQVTM and CDR2 is ANQGSEA. Trimming took 6 bases from V and 1 from J; bases not matched to a gene: 3. The CDR3 consists of 13 residues.

The chain couples TRBV9 to TRBJ1-6; unclear D gene. V lost 0 bases and J 8 bases, leaving 15 bases between the germline ends. This CDR3 is 16 amino acids long. Per the germline V gene, CDR1 is SGDLS and CDR2 is YYNGEE. The CDR3 DNA sequence: TGTGCCAGCAGCGTAGGAGTTGGCCCTGGGGATTCACCCCTCCACTTT. Translated, it gives CASSVGVGPGDSPLHF.

The table lists this clone with a count of one. The CDR3 DNA reads TGTGCCTGGAGCCAATTCCGGGACAGGGGGTTAGGCACTGAAGCTTTCTTT. It yields the protein CAWSQFRDRGLGTEAFF. The rearrangement links TRBV30 to TRBJ1-1, with 11 bases that match TRBD1. The length of the CDR3 is 17 residues. J was trimmed by 4 bases and V by 3 bases; bases with no gene match: 13. In germline, CDR1 is GTSNPN, CDR2 SVGIG (reference sequence). The whole variable domain, remainder taken from reference TRBV30 and TRBJ1-1, is SQTIHQWPATLVQPVGSPLSLECTVEGTSNPNLYWYRQAAGRGLQLLFYSVGIGQISSEVPQNLSASRPQDRQFILSSKKLLLSDSGFYLCAWSQFRDRGLGTEAFFGQGTRLTVV.

The chain has TRBV30 and TRBJ2-1, with D possibly matching TRBD2 (6 bases). The CDR3 loop spans 12 amino acids. V lost 3 bases and J 9 bases, leaving 12 bases between the germline ends. Germline V CDR1 and CDR2: GTSNPN, SVGIG (reference sequence). The CDR3 sequence: CAWSHMRGEQFF. DNA for the CDR3: TGTGCCTGGAGCCACATGCGGGGTGAGCAGTTCTTC.

The J gene is TRBJ2-1, the V gene TRBV5-6, with TRBD1 matching 10 bases. The J segment lost 4 bases and the V segment lost 4 bases, leaving 5 bases of the junction unmatched. CDR1 is SGHDT and CDR2 is YYEEEE in the germline V gene. The CDR3 is made up of 15 amino acids. CDR3 protein: CASSPDRGRYNEQFF. The DNA of the CDR3 is TGTGCCAGCAGCCCCGACAGGGGGCGGTACAATGAGCAGTTCTTC.

The rearrangement uses TRBV18 and TRBJ2-2; TRBD1 matches at 10 bases. CDR1 is KGHSH and CDR2 is LQKENI in the germline V gene. This CDR3 comprises 15 residues. V was clipped by 8 bases and J by 3 bases; unmatched bases: 6. CDR3 bases: TGTGCCAGCCGCGACAGGGGGCGAGACACCGGGGAGCTGTTTTTT. Translating gives CASRDRGRDTGELFF. The full variable domain, with the rest looked up from reference TRBV18 and TRBJ2-2, is NAGVMQNPRHLVRRRGQEARLRCSPMKGHSHVYWYRQLPEEGLKFMVYLQKENIIDESGMPKERFSAEFPKEGPSILRIQQVVRGDSAAYFCASRDRGRDTGELFFGEGSRLTVL.

V usage is TRBV6-5 and J usage is TRBJ2-5, with 9 bases lining up with TRBD1. The junction had 4 bases not matched to a gene; V was cut back by 6 bases and J by 5 bases. Germline lookup yields CDR1 MNHEY and CDR2 SVGAGI. The CDR3 is made up of 13 amino acids. Here the CDR3 DNA reads TGTGCCAGCAGCCGGACAGGGGACGAGACCCAGTACTTC. Its translation is CASSRTGDETQYF.

This clone has a single count. The chain employs TRBV5-6 and TRBJ2-4; TRBD1 agrees at 8 bases. Germline CDR1 is SGHDT and CDR2 is YYEEEE. Trimming removed 2 bases from V and 9 bases from J; junction bases left unmatched: 10. The CDR3 length is 15 residues. CDR3 bases: TGTGCCAGCAGCTTCTTGGACAGGGAAGGTGGCATTCAGTACTTC. Translation: CASSFLDREGGIQYF.

This chain connects TRBV2 to TRBJ1-5, with D tentatively TRBD1 (5 bases). The CDR3 has 15 amino acids. The V gene lost 9 bases and the J gene lost 0 bases, with 15 bases spanning the gap. Germline loops: CDR1 SNHLY, CDR2 FYNNEI. CDR3 DNA sequence: TGTGCCAGTTCCCAGGGACCGTATAGCAATCAGCCCCAGCATTTT. Amino acid sequence: CASSQGPYSNQPQHF. Looking up the rest from reference TRBV2 and TRBJ1-5 gives the full variable domain: EPEVTQTPSHQVTQMGQEVILRCVPISNHLYFYWYRQILGQKVEFLVSFYNNEISEKSEIFDDQFSVERPDGSNFTLKIRSTKLEDSAMYFCASSQGPYSNQPQHFGDGTRLSIL.

This clone showed up just once. The V and J genes are TRBV7-9 and TRBJ1-1; 8 bases fit TRBD1. The trim removed 5 bases at V and 1 base at J, leaving 6 bases unmatched. The length of the CDR3 is 15 residues. Per the germline V gene, CDR1 is SEHNR and CDR2 is FQNEAQ (reference sequence). This CDR3 is CASSDRTGKNTEAFF. CDR3 DNA sequence: TGTGCCAGCAGCGACAGGACAGGGAAGAACACTGAAGCTTTCTTT.

The V call is TRBV9, the J call TRBJ2-5; D not resolved. Between the trimmed V and J ends, which lost 0 bases and 5 bases, there was a span of 14 bases. The CDR3 loop spans 15 amino acids. The germline gives CDR1 SGDLS, CDR2 YYNGEE. The CDR3 bases are TGTGCCAGCAGCGTAGGGGTAGGGCAGGCCGAGACCCAGTACTTC. This gives the protein CASSVGVGQAETQYF. Complete variable domain (other parts from reference TRBV9 and TRBJ2-5): DSGVTQTPKHLITATGQRVTLRCSPRSGDLSVYWYQQSLDQGLQFLIQYYNGEERAKGNILERFSAQQFPDLHSELNLSSLELGDSALYFCASSVGVGQAETQYFGPGTRLLVL.

The gene calls are TRBV2 and TRBJ2-7; a possible D gene is TRBD1 (8 bases). V was trimmed by 3 bases and J by 3 bases, leaving 24 bases between them. Germline CDR1 and CDR2: SNHLY and FYNNEI. The CDR3 runs to 18 residues. The CDR3 DNA is TGTGCCAGCAGTGACGGAGTCGGGAGGACAGGGTGGCTCTACGAGCAGTACTTC. Protein sequence: CASSDGVGRTGWLYEQYF.

The CDR3 loop reads CASSGTDNSPLHF. CDR3 coding DNA: TGTGCCAGTAGCGGGACCGATAATTCACCCCTCCACTTT. V gene TRBV19 combines with J gene TRBJ1-6, with D perhaps matching TRBD1 (5 bases). Germline assignment: CDR1 LNHDA and CDR2 SQIVND (reference sequence). V was trimmed by 6 bases and J by 5 bases, leaving 8 bases between them. CDR3 length equals 13 residues.

This clone was seen only a few times. The chain recombines TRBV7-2 with TRBJ2-2; weak D call: TRBD1 (6 bases). The V gene lost 1 base and the J gene lost 3 bases, with 18 bases spanning the gap. Germline V gene sequence: CDR1 SGHTA, CDR2 FQGNSA. The CDR3 consists of 18 residues. In nucleotides, the CDR3 is TGTGCCAGCAGCTTAGGCGGAATAATGGACAGATACACCGGGGAGCTGTTTTTT. This translates into CASSLGGIMDRYTGELFF.

The CDR3, as DNA: TGCAGCGTGACATCAAGTGGAAACACCATATATTTT. Protein sequence: CSVTSSGNTIYF. The rearrangement joins TRBV29-1 to TRBJ1-3; no definite D call. The germline V gene encodes CDR1 SQVTM and CDR2 ANQGSEA. Deletions cut 6 bases from V and 3 bases from J, with 9 bases between. CDR3 length: 12 residues. Looking up the rest from reference TRBV29-1 and TRBJ1-3 gives the full variable domain: SAVISQKPSRDICQRGTSLTIQCQVDSQVTMMFWYRQQPGQSLTLIATANQGSEATYESGFVIDKFPISRPNLTFSTLTVSNMSPEDSSIYLCSVTSSGNTIYFGEGSWLTVV.